This T cell receptor (beta chain) was identified in a study of cytomegalovirus exposure and HLA in healthy donors. Regarding the study as a whole: A missense variant in DCLRE1C was later tied to TCR beta V- and J-gene trimming. In all likelihood, a cluster of highly shared sequence variants was a sequencing artifact. Earlier results showed most TCR beta V segments being productive about 87% or about 30% of the time.

V lost 6 bases and J lost 4; bases outside the gene matches: 9. CDR3 length: 15 amino acids. Germline loops: CDR1 MDHEN, CDR2 SYDVKM. Remarks on this clone: No antigen is known for it.

PCR employed 60 Vbeta and 13 Jbeta primers. Measured with immunoSEQ multiplex PCR; TCRdb has only the in-frame clones, and not every one. This table has 100,000 to 150,000 clones, approximately 10% appearing once. The specimen sequenced was PBMCs. The chain joins TRBV28 to TRBJ2-7, with TRBD2 identical over 10 bases. This TCR was sampled from a woman between 18 and 29 years old in good health and CMV-seropositive. The chain's CDR3 is CASRLAGPGMYEQYF. The DNA for the CDR3 is TGTGCCAGCAGACTAGCGGGACCCGGCATGTACGAGCAGTACTTC. The complete variable domain, with remaining parts taken from reference TRBV28 and TRBJ2-7, reads DVKVTQSSRYLVKRTGEKVFLECVQDMDHENMFWYRQDPGLGLRLIYFSYDVKMKEKGDIPEGYSVSREKKERFSLILESASTNQTSMYLCASRLAGPGMYEQYFGPGTRLTVT.